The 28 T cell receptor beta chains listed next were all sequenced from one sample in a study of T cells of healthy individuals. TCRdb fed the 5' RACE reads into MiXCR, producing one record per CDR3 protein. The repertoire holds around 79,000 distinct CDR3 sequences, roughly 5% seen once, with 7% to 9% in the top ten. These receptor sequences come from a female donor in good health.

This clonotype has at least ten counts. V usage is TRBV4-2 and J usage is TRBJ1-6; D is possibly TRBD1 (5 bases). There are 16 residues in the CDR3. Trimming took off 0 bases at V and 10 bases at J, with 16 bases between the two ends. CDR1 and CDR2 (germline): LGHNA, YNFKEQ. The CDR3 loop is CASSQEPAGRGSPLHF. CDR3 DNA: TGTGCCAGCAGCCAAGAGCCCGCAGGGAGGGGATCACCCCTCCACTTT.

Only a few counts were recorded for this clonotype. DNA of the CDR3: TGTGCCATCAGTGAGAAAGGACAGAAGAGGGACTACGAGCAGTACTTC. It translates to CAISEKGQKRDYEQYF. The J gene is TRBJ2-7, the V gene TRBV10-3; tentatively, D is TRBD1 (6 bases). Trimming stripped 2 bases from V and 3 bases from J, with 17 bases between. The CDR3 has 16 residues. Germline loops: CDR1 ENHRY, CDR2 SYGVKD.

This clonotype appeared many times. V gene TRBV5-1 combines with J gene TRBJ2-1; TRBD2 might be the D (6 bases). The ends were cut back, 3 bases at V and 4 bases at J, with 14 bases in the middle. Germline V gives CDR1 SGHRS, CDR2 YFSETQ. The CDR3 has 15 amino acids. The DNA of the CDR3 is TGCGCCAGCAGCTCCTCCGCCGGGGGATACAATGAGCAGTTCTTC. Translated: CASSSSAGGYNEQFF.

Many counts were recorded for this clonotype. CDR3 loop: CASAQGYEQYF. CDR3 nucleotide sequence: TGTGCCAGCGCTCAAGGGTACGAGCAGTACTTC. This rearrangement joins TRBV6-2 or TRBV6-3 to TRBJ2-7; D is unresolved. In germline, CDR1 is MNHEY, CDR2 SVGEGT. The length of the CDR3 is 11 residues. V gave up 8 bases and J gave up 4 bases, with 9 bases separating them.

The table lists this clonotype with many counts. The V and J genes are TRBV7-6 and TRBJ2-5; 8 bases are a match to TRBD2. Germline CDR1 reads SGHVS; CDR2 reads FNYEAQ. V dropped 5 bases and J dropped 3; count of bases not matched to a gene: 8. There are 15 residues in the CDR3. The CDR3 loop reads CASSHSGVKEETQYF. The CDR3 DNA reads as TGTGCCAGCAGCCATAGCGGGGTCAAGGAAGAGACCCAGTACTTC.

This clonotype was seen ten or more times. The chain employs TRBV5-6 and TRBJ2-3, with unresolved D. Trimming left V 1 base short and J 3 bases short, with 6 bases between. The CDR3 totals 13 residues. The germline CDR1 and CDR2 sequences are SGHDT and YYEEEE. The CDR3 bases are TGTGCCAGCAGCTTGACGGCGACAGATACGCAGTATTTT. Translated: CASSLTATDTQYF. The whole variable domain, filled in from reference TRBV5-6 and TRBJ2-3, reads DAGVTQSPTHLIKTRGQQVTLRCSPKSGHDTVSWYQQALGQGPQFIFQYYEEEERQRGNFPDRFSGHQFPNYSSELNVNALLLGDSALYLCASSLTATDTQYFGPGTRLTVL.

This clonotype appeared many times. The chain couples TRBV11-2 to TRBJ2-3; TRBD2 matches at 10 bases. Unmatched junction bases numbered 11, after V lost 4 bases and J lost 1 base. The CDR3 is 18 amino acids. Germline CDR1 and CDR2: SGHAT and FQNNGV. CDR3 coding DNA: TGTGCCAGCAGCTCCTCCCCTAGGACTAGCGGTCGCACAGATACGCAGTATTTT. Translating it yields CASSSSPRTSGRTDTQYF.

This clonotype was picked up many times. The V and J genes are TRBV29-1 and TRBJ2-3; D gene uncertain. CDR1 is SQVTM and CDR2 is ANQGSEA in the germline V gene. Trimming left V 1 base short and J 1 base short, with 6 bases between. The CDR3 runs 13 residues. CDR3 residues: CSVEGGRTDTQYF. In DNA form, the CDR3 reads TGCAGCGTTGAAGGCGGCCGCACAGATACGCAGTATTTT.

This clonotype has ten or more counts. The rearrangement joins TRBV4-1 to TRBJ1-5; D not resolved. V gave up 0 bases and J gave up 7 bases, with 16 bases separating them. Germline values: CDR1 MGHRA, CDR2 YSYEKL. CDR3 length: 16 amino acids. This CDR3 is CASSQDLGSPPQPQHF. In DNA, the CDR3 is TGCGCCAGCAGCCAAGATCTGGGCAGTCCCCCACAGCCCCAGCATTTT.

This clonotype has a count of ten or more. The CDR3 DNA follows: TGTGCCAGCAGCCTCACCGGACGGCGCGATGGCTACACCTTC. It codes for CASSLTGRRDGYTF. The V and J genes are TRBV7-2 and TRBJ1-2; D remains unclear. V gave up 5 bases and J gave up 6 bases, with 16 bases separating them. The germline gives CDR1 SGHTA, CDR2 FQGNSA. The CDR3 contains 14 residues.

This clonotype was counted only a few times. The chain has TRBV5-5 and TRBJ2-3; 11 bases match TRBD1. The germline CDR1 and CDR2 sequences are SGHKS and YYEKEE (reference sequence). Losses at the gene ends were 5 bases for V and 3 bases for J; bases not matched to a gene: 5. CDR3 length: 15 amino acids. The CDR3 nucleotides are TGTGCCAGCAGGCCCTGGGACAGGGGGACAGATACGCAGTATTTT. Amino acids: CASRPWDRGTDTQYF.

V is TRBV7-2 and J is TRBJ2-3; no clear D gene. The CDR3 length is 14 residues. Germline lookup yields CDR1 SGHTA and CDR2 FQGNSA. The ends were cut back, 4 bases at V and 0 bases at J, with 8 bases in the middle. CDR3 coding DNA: TGTGCCAGCAGCTGGGCCGGTAGCACAGATACGCAGTATTTT. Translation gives CASSWAGSTDTQYF.

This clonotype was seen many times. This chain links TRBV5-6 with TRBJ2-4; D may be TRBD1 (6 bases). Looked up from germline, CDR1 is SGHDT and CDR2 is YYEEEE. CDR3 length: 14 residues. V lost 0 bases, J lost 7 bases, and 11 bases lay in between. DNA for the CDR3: TGTGCCAGCAGCTTGGTAGGAAGGGGGAACATTCAGTACTTC. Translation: CASSLVGRGNIQYF.

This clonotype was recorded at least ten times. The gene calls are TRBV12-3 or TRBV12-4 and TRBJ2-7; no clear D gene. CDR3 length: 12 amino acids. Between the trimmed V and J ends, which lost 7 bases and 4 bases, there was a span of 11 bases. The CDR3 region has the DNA TGTGCCAGCAACCAACACCCATACGAGCAGTACTTC. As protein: CASNQHPYEQYF.

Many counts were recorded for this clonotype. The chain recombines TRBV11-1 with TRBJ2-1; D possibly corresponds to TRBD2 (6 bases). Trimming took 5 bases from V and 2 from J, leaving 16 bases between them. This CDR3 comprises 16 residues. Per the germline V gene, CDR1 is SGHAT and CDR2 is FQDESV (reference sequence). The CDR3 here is CASSQTSGRTYNEQFF. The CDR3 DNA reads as TGTGCCAGCAGCCAGACCAGTGGGAGGACCTACAATGAGCAGTTCTTC.

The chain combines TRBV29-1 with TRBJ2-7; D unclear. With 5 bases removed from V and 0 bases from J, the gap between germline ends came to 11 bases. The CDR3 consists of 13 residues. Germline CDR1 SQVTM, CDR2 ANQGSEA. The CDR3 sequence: CSVLSFSSYEQYF. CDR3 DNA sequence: TGCAGCGTTTTGTCCTTTAGCTCCTACGAGCAGTACTTC.

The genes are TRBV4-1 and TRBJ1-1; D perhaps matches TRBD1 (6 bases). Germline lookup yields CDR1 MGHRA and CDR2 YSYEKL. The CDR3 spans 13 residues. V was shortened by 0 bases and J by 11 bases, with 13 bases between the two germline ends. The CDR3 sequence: CASSQDLKGVAFF. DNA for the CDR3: TGCGCCAGCAGCCAAGATCTAAAGGGGGTGGCTTTCTTT.

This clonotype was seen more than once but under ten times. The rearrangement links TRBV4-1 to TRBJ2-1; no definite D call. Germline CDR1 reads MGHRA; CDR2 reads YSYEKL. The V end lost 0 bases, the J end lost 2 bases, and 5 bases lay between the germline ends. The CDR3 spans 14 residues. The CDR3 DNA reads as TGCGCCAGCAGCCAAGATCGGGCCTACAATGAGCAGTTCTTC. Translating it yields CASSQDRAYNEQFF.

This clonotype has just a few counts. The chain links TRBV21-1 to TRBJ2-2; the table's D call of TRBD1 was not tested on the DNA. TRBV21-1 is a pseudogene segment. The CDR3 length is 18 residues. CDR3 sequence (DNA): TGTGCCAGCAGCAAAGGGTTCTGGGGCGCCTCGAACACCGGGGAGCTGTTTTTT. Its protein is CASSKGFWGASNTGELFF.

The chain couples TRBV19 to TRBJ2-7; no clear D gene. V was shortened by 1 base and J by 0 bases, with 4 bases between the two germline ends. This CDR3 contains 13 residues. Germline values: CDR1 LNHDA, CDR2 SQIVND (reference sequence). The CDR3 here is CASSIGASYEQYF. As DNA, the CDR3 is TGTGCCAGTAGTATAGGAGCCTCCTACGAGCAGTACTTC.

CDR3 in DNA: TGTGCCAGCAGTTCACTCCTTAGCGGGAGGGCGTATGAGCAGTTCTTC. This sequence encodes CASSSLLSGRAYEQFF. This chain connects TRBV27 to TRBJ2-1, with 11 bases fitting TRBD2. The germline gives CDR1 MNHEY, CDR2 SMNVEV (reference sequence). This CDR3 contains 16 residues. Trimming at V came to 4 bases and at J to 8 bases, leaving 10 bases not matched to a gene.

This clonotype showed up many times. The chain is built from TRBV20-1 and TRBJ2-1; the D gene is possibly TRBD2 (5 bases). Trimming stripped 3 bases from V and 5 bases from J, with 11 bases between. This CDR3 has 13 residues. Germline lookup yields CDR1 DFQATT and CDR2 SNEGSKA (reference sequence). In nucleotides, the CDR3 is TGCAGTGCTAGGGCTAGCACCAACAATGAGCAGTTCTTC. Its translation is CSARASTNNEQFF.

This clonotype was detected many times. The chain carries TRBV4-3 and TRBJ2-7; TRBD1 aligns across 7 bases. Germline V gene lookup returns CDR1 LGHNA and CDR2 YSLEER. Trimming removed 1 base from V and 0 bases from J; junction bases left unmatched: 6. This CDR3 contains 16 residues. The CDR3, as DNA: TGCGCCAGCAGCCAAGGGTCCGACAGGGACTCCTACGAGCAGTACTTC. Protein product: CASSQGSDRDSYEQYF.

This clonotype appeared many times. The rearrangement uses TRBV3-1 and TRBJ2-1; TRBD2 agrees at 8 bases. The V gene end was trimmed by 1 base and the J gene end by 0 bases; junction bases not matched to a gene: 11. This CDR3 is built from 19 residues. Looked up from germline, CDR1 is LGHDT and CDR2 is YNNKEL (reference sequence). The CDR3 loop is CASSQGWVLREASYNEQFF. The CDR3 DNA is TGTGCCAGCAGCCAAGGTTGGGTCTTGCGGGAGGCCTCCTACAATGAGCAGTTCTTC.

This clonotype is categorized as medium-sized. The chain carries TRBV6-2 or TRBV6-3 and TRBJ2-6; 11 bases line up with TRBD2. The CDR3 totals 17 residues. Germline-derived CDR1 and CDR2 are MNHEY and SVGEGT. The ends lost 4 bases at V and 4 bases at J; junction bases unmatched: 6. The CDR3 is CASSSLAGGDGANVLTF. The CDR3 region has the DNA TGTGCCAGCAGTTCCCTAGCGGGAGGTGACGGGGCCAACGTCCTGACTTTC.

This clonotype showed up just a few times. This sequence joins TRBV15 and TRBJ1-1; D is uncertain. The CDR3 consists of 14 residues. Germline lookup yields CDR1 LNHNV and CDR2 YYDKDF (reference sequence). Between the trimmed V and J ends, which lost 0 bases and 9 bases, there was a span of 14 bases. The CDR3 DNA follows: TGTGCCACCAGCAGAGAACGGACCGTTGGGAAAGCTTTCTTT. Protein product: CATSRERTVGKAFF. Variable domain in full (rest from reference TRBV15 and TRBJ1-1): DAMVIQNPRYQVTQFGKPVTLSCSQTLNHNVMYWYQQKSSQAPKLLFHYYDKDFNNEADTPDNFQSRRPNTSFCFLDIRSPGLGDTAMYLCATSRERTVGKAFFGQGTRLTVV.

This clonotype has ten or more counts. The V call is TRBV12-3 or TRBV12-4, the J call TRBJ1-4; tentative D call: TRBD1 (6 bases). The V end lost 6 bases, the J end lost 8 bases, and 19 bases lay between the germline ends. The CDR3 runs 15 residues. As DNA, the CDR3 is TGTGCCAGCAGCCGAAGACAGGCGTATGGAGAAAAACTGTTTTTT. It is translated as CASSRRQAYGEKLFF.

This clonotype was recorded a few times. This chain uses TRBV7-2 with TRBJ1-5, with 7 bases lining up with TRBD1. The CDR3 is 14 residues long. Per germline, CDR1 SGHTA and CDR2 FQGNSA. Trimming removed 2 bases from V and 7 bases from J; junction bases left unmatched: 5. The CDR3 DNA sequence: TGTGCCAGCAGCTTAAGACAGGGAGGGCAGCCCCAGCATTTT. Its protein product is CASSLRQGGQPQHF.